This TCR beta chain was retrieved from a study of CD8 T cells in Susac syndrome. Study context: When blood was drawn, the patients with Susac syndrome were therapy-naive, on corticosteroids, or on intravenous immunoglobulin alone.

Germline lookup yields CDR1 LNHDA and CDR2 SQIVND (reference sequence). The CDR3 extends over 16 amino acids. Between the trimmed V and J ends, which lost 0 bases and 5 bases, there was a span of 16 bases. Reverse transcription used about 0.5 to 1 ug RNA and random hexamers. Across 54 Vbeta and 13 Jbeta, immunoSEQ multiplex PCR amplified TCR beta CDR3. TCRdb redid the calling of the immunoSEQ multiplex PCR reads with MiXCR, one entry per CDR3 protein. The sample lists about 240,000 distinct CDR3 sequences; 90% to 96% were seen once. The sequence derives from a human donor with Susac syndrome. The chain joins TRBV19 to TRBJ1-1; D not certain. The sequenced sample was CD4+ T cells from PBMCs. CDR3 sequence reads: CASSIDRSSSSTEAFF. The CDR3 DNA is TGTGCCAGTAGTATAGATCGTAGCAGTTCGAGTACTGAAGCTTTCTTT. The full variable domain, in which reference TRBV19 and TRBJ1-1 provide the parts outside the CDR3, is DGGITQSPKYLFRKEGQNVTLSCEQNLNHDAMYWYRQDPGQGLRLIYYSQIVNDFQKGDIAEGYSVSREKKESFPLTVTSAQKNPTAFYLCASSIDRSSSSTEAFFGQGTRLTVV.